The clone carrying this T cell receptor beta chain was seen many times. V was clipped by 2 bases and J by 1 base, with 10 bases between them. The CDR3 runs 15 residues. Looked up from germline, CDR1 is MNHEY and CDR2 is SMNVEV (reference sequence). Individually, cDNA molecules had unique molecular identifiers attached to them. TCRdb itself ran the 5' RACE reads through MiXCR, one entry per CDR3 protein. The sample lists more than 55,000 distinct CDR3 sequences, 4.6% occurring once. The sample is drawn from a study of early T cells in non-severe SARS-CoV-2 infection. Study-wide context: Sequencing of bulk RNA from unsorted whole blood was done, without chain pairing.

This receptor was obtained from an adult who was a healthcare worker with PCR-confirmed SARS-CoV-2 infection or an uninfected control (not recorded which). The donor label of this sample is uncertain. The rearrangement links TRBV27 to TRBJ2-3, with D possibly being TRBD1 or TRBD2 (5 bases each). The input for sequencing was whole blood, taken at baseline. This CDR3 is CASSLRDGGTDTQYF. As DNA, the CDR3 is TGTGCCAGCAGTTTAAGGGACGGAGGCACAGATACGCAGTATTTT.